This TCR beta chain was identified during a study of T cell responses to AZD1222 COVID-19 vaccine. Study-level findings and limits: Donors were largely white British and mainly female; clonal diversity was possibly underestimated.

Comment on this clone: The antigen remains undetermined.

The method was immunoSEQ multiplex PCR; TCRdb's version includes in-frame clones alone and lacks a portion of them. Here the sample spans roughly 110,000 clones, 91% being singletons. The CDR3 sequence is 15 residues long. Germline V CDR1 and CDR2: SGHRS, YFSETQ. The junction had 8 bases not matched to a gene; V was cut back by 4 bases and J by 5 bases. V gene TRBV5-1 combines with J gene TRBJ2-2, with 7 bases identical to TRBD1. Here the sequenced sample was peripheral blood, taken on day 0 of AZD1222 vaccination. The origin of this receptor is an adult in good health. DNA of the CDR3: TGCGCCAGCAGCGAGACAGGGTTTGGGACCGGGGAGCTGTTTTTT. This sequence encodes CASSETGFGTGELFF.